This T cell receptor (beta chain) was obtained from a study of cytomegalovirus exposure and HLA in healthy donors. General study points: Rates of TCR association differed by HLA locus in a later analysis, with DRB1 highest and HLA-C lowest. Most CMV-associated TCR beta chains appeared HLA-restricted in a later analysis. Productive rates of about 90% or about 30% were seen for most TCR beta V segments in an earlier analysis. Roughly even sequencing depth across donors was the assumption behind the presence/absence analyses.

A word on this clone: Its antigen is not known.

The CDR3 is 14 residues long. Trimming took 2 bases from V and 3 from J, leaving 11 bases between them. In germline, CDR1 is SGHRS, CDR2 YFSETQ. Primers for the PCR totalled 60 Vbeta and 13 Jbeta. Clones were sequenced by immunoSEQ multiplex PCR, and TCRdb holds only the in-frame ones, with some missing. Of about 160,000 clones in the sample, roughly 80% are singletons; the top ten hold 7.5% to 9.5%. Input material: PBMCs. This receptor was identified in a male donor in good health and CMV-seropositive. The gene calls are TRBV5-1 and TRBJ2-5; D gene uncertain. The CDR3 bases are TGCGCCAGCAGCTTTGGCGGAGAAAAAGAGACCCAGTACTTC. Its translation is CASSFGGEKETQYF.